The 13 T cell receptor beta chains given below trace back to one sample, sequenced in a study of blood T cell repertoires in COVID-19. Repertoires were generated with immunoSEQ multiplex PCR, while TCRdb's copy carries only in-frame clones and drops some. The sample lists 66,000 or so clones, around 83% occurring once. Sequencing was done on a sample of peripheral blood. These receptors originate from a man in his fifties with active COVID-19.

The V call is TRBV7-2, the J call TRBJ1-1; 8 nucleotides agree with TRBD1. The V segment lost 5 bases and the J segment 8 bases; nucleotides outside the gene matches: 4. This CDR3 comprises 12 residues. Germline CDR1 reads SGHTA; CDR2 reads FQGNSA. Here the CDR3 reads CASSGRQGEAFF. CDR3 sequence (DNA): TGTGCCAGCAGCGGGAGACAGGGGGAAGCTTTCTTT. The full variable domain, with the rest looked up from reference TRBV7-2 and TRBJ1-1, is GAGVSQSPSNKVTEKGKDVELRCDPISGHTALYWYRQSLGQGLEFLIYFQGNSAPDKSGLPSDRFSAERTGGSVSTLTIQRTQQEDSAVYLCASSGRQGEAFFGQGTRLTVV.

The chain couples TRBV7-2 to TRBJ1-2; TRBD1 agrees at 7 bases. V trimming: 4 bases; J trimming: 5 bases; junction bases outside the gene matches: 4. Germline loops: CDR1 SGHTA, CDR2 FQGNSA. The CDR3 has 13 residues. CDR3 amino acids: CASSSVTGYGYTF. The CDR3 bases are TGTGCCAGCAGCTCCGTGACAGGGTATGGCTACACCTTC.

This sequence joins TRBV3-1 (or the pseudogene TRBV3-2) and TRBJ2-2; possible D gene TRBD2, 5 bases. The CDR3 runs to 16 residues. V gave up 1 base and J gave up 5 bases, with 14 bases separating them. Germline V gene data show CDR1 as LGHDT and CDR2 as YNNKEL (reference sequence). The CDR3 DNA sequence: TGTGCCAGCAGCCAAGTGGGGAGAGTAGGTACCGGGGAGCTGTTTTTT. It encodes CASSQVGRVGTGELFF.

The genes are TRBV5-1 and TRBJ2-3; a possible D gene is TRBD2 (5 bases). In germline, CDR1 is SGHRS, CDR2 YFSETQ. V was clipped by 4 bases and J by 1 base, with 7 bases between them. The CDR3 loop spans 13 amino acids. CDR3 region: CASSAGGTDTQYF. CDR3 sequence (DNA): TGCGCCAGCAGCGCCGGGGGCACAGATACGCAGTATTTT.

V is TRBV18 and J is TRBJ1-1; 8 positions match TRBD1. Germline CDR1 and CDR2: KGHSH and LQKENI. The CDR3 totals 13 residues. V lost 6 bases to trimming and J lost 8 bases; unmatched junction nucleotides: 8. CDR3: CASSQGQGEEAFF. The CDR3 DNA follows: TGTGCCAGCTCCCAAGGACAGGGCGAAGAAGCTTTCTTT.

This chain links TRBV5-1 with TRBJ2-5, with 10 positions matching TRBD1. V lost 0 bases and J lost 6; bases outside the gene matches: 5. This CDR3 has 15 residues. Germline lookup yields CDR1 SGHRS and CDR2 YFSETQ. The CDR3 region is CASSLGGTGEKTQYF. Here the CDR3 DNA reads TGCGCCAGCAGCTTGGGCGGGACAGGGGAGAAGACCCAGTACTTC.

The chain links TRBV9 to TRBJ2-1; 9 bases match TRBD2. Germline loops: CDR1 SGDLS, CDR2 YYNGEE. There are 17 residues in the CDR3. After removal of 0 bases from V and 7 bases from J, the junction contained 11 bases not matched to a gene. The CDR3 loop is CASSVATLSGGQNEQFF. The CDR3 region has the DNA TGTGCCAGCAGCGTAGCTACGTTGAGCGGGGGGCAAAATGAGCAGTTCTTC.

CDR3 in amino acids: CASSEGTGVFGNTIYF. The CDR3 DNA is TGTGCCAGCAGCGAGGGGACAGGGGTGTTTGGAAACACCATATATTTT. The chain combines TRBV9 with TRBJ1-3; 10 bases match TRBD1. Germline V gene data show CDR1 as SGDLS and CDR2 as YYNGEE. Losses at the gene ends were 3 bases for V and 3 bases for J; bases not matched to a gene: 6. This CDR3 has 16 amino acids.

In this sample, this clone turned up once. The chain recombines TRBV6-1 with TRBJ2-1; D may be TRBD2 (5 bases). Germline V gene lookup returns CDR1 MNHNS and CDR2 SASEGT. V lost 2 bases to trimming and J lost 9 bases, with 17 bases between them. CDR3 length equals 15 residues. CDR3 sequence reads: CASSEWERRRAEQFF. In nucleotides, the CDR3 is TGTGCCAGCAGTGAATGGGAGCGGCGTAGGGCTGAGCAGTTCTTC.

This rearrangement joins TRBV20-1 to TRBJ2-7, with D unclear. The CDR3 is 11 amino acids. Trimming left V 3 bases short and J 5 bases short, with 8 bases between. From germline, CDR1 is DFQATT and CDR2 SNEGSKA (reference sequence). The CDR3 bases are TGCAGTGCTAGCTCGTATGACGAGCAGTACTTC. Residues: CSASSYDEQYF.

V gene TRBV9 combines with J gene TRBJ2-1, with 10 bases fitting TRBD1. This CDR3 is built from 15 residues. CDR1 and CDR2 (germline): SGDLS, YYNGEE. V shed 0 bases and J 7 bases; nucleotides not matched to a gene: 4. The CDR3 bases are TGTGCCAGCAGCGTAGCGACAGGGGGCGAGAATGAGCAGTTCTTC. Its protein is CASSVATGGENEQFF.

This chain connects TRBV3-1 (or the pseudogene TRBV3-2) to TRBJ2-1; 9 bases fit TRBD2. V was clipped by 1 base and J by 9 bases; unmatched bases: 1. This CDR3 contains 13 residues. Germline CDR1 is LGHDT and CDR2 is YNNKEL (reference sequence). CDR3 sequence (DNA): TGTGCCAGCAGCCAAGGACTAGCGGTTGAGCAGTTCTTC. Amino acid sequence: CASSQGLAVEQFF.

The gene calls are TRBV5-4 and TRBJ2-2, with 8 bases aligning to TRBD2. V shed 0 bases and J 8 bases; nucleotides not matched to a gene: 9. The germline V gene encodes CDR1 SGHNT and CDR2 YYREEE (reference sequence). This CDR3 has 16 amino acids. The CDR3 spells CASSLEQREKGGELFF. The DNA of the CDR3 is TGTGCCAGCAGCTTGGAACAGCGGGAGAAAGGAGGGGAGCTGTTTTTT.